The TCR beta chain described here comes from a study of cytomegalovirus exposure and HLA in healthy donors. Concerning this clone itself: The antigen remains unidentified. A junction end diverges from the germline sequence, so it may reflect a read error.

Amplification used 60 Vbeta primers and 13 Jbeta primers. Using immunoSEQ multiplex PCR, the repertoire was profiled, and TCRdb retains in-frame clones only, with some absent. The sample holds around 26,000 clones. Broader study findings: Whilst most TCR sequences proved rare, a subset of public TCRs occurred across many donors.

Donors were nominally healthy when sampled, though unrecorded immune exposures were likely. CDR3 length: 15 residues. Germline V gene sequence: CDR1 SGHRS, CDR2 YFSETQ. V usage is TRBV5-1 and J usage is TRBJ1-1; D ambiguous. This TCR derives from a male donor in good health and CMV-seropositive. The sequenced material came from PBMCs. This CDR3 reads CASIPFPGADTEDFF. The CDR3 coding sequence is TGCGCCAGCATCCCTTTTCCGGGAGCCGACACTGAAGATTTCTTT.